These T cell receptor beta chains were read from a single sample in a study of cytomegalovirus exposure and HLA in healthy donors. Assay: immunoSEQ multiplex PCR; the TCRdb copy retains only in-frame clones and omits some. The data contain about 110,000 clones, roughly 69% of them singletons. Specimen: PBMCs. Receptor source: a woman in her twenties or thirties in good health and CMV-seronegative. The CDR3 runs from the conserved cysteine through the conserved F or W. D genes are given only for firm matches. Size tells how often a clone was seen (once, few, many) or the class of an expanded clone, and some rows leave it out.

J gene	clone size	D gene	V gene	CDR3 protein	CDR3 DNA
TRBJ2-5	few	TRBD2	TRBV5-1	CASSSGLAKETQYF	TGCGCCAGCAGCTCCGGACTAGCGAAAGAGACCCAGTACTTC
TRBJ1-2	.	.	TRBV30	CAWSFGTLYGYTF	TGTGCCTGGAGTTTCGGGACACTCTATGGCTACACCTTC
TRBJ2-5	few	TRBD2	TRBV18	CASSLSLSSGRRETQYF	TGTGCCAGCTCACTTTCATTGTCTAGCGGTAGGAGGGAGACCCAGTACTTC
TRBJ2-6	few	TRBD1	TRBV23-1	CASSQKDRQGAGGANVLTF	TGCGCCAGCAGTCAAAAGGACCGACAGGGGGCAGGTGGGGCCAACGTCCTGACTTTC
TRBJ1-1	.	.	TRBV4-3	CASSQDGTHEAFF	TGCGCCAGCAGCCAAGACGGGACTCATGAAGCTTTCTTT
TRBJ1-2	.	TRBD1	TRBV4-3	CASSHRGQMGLYGYTF	TGCGCCAGCAGCCACAGGGGACAGATGGGACTCTATGGCTACACCTTC
TRBJ2-7	few	.	TRBV7-2	CASSITYSYEQYF	TGTGCCAGCAGCATTACTTACTCCTACGAGCAGTACTTC
TRBJ2-3	.	TRBD2	TRBV6-1	CASSEASGSADTQYF	TGTGCCAGCAGTGAAGCTAGCGGGAGCGCCGATACGCAGTATTTT
TRBJ1-6	.	TRBD1	TRBV30	CAWSKGQGNSPLHF	TGTGCCTGGAGCAAAGGACAGGGAAATTCACCCCTCCACTTT
TRBJ2-7	.	.	TRBV7-3	CARHSRGEKTATYEQYF	TGTGCCAGACACAGCCGCGGGGAGAAGACTGCTACCTACGAGCAGTACTTC